These 7 T cell receptor beta chains share one sample of origin, sequenced in a study of cytomegalovirus exposure and HLA in healthy donors. This PCR relied on a set of 60 Vbeta primers and 13 Jbeta primers. Assay used: immunoSEQ multiplex PCR; TCRdb lists only in-frame clones, some missing. The sample contains about 120,000 clones, 80% of which appear only once. The material sequenced was PBMCs. The receptor source for this set is a female donor in good health and CMV-seropositive.

The chain has TRBV11-2 and TRBJ1-6, with TRBD1 matching 7 bases. Germline V lookup: CDR1 SGHAT, CDR2 FQNNGV. The V segment lost 4 bases and the J segment 13 bases; nucleotides outside the gene matches: 7. The CDR3 covers 13 residues. CDR3 coding DNA: TGTGCCAGCAGCTCTACAGGGGAAGGGCCCCTCCACTTT. Its protein is CASSSTGEGPLHF.

CDR3 coding DNA: TGTGCCAGCAGCTGGGGGGGATCTGACACTGAAGCTTTCTTT. Translation gives CASSWGGSDTEAFF. The chain has TRBV6-5 and TRBJ1-1; possible D gene TRBD1, 5 bases. The length of the CDR3 is 14 residues. CDR1 is MNHEY, CDR2 SVGAGI, per germline. V was cut by 6 bases and J by 3 bases, with 14 bases left in between.

The chain recombines TRBV15 with TRBJ2-5; TRBD2 might be the D (5 bases). This CDR3 is built from 16 residues. Trimming left V 9 bases short and J 5 bases short, with 25 bases between. Germline values: CDR1 LNHNV, CDR2 YYDKDF (reference sequence). CDR3 loop: CATRGPSHHRGETQYF. CDR3 nucleotides: TGTGCCACGCGTGGGCCCTCGCATCACCGCGGGGAGACCCAGTACTTC.

V and J are TRBV27 and TRBJ2-6; D is possibly TRBD1 (5 bases). The V gene's germline CDR1 is MNHEY and CDR2 SMNVEV (reference sequence). The CDR3 totals 20 residues. Trimming pared 5 bases from V and 2 bases from J, leaving 25 bases between. The CDR3 is CASSPRPGSPTGAGANVLTF. CDR3 DNA sequence: TGTGCCAGCAGTCCACGTCCGGGCTCCCCAACAGGTGCTGGGGCCAACGTCCTGACTTTC.

The chain couples TRBV6-5 to TRBJ2-7; weak D call: TRBD1 (7 bases). CDR3 size: 14 residues. Germline V gives CDR1 MNHEY, CDR2 SVGAGI. Trimming took off 6 bases at V and 3 bases at J, with 15 bases between the two ends. As DNA, the CDR3 is TGTGCCAGCAGGCTACAGGGGAGGCACTACGAGCAGTACTTC. Its translation: CASRLQGRHYEQYF.

This clone appeared a single time. This chain uses TRBV5-5 with TRBJ2-5, with TRBD1 matching 7 bases. The CDR3 runs to 14 residues. Per germline, CDR1 SGHKS and CDR2 YYEKEE (reference sequence). The J segment lost 6 bases and the V segment lost 1 base, leaving 6 bases of the junction unmatched. The CDR3 DNA sequence: TGTGCCAGCAGCTTGAGGACAGGTCGGCAGACCCAGTACTTC. Its translation: CASSLRTGRQTQYF. The variable domain in full, completed from reference TRBV5-5 and TRBJ2-5, reads DAGVTQSPTHLIKTRGQQVTLRCSPISGHKSVSWYQQVLGQGPQFIFQYYEKEERGRGNFPDRFSARQFPNYSSELNVNALLLGDSALYLCASSLRTGRQTQYFGPGTRLLVL.

CDR3 DNA: TGTGCCTGGAGGAGACTACCAACCGGGACAGCCTATTCACCCCTCCACTTT. Translated, it gives CAWRRLPTGTAYSPLHF. The chain has TRBV30 and TRBJ1-6, with 7 bases matching TRBD1. V lost 3 bases, J lost 8 bases, and 16 bases stayed unmatched. This CDR3 has 17 amino acids. The germline CDR1 and CDR2 sequences are GTSNPN and SVGIG (reference sequence).